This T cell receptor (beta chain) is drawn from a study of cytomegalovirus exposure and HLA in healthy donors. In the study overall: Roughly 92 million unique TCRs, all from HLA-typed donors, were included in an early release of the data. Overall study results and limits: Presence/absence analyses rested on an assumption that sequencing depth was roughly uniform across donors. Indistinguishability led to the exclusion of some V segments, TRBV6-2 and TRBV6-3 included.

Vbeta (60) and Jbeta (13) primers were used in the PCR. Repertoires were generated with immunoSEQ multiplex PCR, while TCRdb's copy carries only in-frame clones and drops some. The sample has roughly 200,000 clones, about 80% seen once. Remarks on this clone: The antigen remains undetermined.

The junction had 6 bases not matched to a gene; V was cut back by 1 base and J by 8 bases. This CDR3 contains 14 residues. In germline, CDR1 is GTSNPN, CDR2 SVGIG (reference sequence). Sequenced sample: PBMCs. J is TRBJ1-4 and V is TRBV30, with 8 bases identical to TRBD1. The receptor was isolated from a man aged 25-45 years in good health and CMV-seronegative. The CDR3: CAWSEGQGWEKLFF. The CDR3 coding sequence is TGTGCCTGGAGTGAAGGACAGGGATGGGAAAAACTGTTTTTT.